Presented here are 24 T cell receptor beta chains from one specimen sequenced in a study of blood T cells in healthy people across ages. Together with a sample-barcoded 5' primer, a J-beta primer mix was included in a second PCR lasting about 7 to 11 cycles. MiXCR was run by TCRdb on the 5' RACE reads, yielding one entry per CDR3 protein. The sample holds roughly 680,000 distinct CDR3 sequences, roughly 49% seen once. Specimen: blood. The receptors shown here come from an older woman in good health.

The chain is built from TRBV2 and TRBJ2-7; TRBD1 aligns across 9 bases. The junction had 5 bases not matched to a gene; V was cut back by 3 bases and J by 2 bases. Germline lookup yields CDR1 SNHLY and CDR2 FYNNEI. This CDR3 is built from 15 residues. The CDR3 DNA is TGTGCCAGCAGTGACTCCGGGACAGGGACCTACGAGCAGTACTTC. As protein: CASSDSGTGTYEQYF. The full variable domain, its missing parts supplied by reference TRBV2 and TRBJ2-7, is EPEVTQTPSHQVTQMGQEVILRCVPISNHLYFYWYRQILGQKVEFLVSFYNNEISEKSEIFDDQFSVERPDGSNFTLKIRSTKLEDSAMYFCASSDSGTGTYEQYFGPGTRLTVT.

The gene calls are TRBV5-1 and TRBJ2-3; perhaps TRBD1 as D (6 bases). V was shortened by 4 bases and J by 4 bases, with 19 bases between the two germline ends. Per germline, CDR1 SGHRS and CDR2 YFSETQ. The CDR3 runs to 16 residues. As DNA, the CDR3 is TGCGCCAGCAGCCCGGCGTCACGAGGGGGAGCAGATACGCAGTATTTT. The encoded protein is CASSPASRGGADTQYF.

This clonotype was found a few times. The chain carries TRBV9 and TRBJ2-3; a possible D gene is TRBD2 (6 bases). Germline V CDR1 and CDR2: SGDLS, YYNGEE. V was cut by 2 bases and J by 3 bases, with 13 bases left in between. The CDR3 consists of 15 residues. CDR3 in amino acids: CASSVGFGRTDTQYF. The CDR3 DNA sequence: TGTGCCAGCAGCGTGGGGTTCGGGAGAACAGATACGCAGTATTTT. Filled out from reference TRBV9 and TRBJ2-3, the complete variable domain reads DSGVTQTPKHLITATGQRVTLRCSPRSGDLSVYWYQQSLDQGLQFLIQYYNGEERAKGNILERFSAQQFPDLHSELNLSSLELGDSALYFCASSVGFGRTDTQYFGPGTRLTVL.

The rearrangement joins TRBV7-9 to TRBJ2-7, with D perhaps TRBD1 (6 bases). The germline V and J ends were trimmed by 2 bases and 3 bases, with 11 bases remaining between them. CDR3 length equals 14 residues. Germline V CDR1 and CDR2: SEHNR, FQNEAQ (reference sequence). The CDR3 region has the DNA TGTGCCAGCAGCTTATATGGGGGCGTCTACGAGCAGTACTTC. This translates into CASSLYGGVYEQYF.

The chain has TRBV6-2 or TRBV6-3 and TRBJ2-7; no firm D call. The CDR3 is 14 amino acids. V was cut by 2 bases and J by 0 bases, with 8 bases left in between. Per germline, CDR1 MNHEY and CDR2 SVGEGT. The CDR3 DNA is TGTGCCAGCAGTTACACGATTCGCTCCTACGAGCAGTACTTC. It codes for CASSYTIRSYEQYF.

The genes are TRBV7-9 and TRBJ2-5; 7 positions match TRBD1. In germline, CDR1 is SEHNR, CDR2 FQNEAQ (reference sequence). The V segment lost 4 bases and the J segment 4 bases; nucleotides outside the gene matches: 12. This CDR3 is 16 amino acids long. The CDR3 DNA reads TGTGCCAGCAGCTCAGGACCCCAGGGGGTTGCAGAGACCCAGTACTTC. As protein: CASSSGPQGVAETQYF.

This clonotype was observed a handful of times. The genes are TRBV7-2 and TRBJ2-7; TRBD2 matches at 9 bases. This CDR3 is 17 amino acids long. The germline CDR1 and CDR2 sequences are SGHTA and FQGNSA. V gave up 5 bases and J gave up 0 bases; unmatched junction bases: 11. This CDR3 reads CASSRGLASVGSYEQYF. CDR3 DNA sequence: TGTGCCAGCAGCCGGGGACTAGCTAGCGTAGGCTCCTACGAGCAGTACTTC.

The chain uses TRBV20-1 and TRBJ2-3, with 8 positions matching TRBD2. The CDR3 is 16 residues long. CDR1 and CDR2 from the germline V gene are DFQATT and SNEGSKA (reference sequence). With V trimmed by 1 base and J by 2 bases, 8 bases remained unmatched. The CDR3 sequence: CSARVGGTRHTDTQYF. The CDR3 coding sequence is TGCAGTGCTAGAGTCGGAGGGACTAGACACACAGATACGCAGTATTTT.

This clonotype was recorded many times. The CDR3 bases are TGTGCCAGCAGGTCGGGACTAGCGGACGGGGAGACCCAGTACTTC. Encoded protein: CASRSGLADGETQYF. V usage is TRBV2 and J usage is TRBJ2-5; the match to TRBD2 covers 11 bases. The CDR3 sequence is 15 residues long. Germline V CDR1 and CDR2: SNHLY, FYNNEI. After removal of 6 bases from V and 5 bases from J, the junction contained 8 bases not matched to a gene.

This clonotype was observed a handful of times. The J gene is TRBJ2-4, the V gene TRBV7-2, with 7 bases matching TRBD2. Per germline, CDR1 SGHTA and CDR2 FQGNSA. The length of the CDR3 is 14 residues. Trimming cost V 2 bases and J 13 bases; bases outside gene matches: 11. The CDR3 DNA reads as TGTGCCAGCAGCTTATACGGGAGGTCGGGAGAGCAGTACTTC. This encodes CASSLYGRSGEQYF.

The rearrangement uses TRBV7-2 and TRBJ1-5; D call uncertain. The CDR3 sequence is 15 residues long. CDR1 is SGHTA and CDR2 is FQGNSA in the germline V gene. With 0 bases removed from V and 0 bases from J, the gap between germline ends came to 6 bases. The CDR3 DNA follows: TGTGCCAGCAGCTTAGCACTGATTAGCAATCAGCCCCAGCATTTT. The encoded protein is CASSLALISNQPQHF.

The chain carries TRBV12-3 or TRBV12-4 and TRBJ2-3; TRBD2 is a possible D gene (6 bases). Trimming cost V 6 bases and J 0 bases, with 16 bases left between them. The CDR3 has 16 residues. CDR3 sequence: CASSLRGWQSTDTQYF. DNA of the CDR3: TGTGCCAGCAGCCTTCGGGGGTGGCAGAGCACAGATACGCAGTATTTT.

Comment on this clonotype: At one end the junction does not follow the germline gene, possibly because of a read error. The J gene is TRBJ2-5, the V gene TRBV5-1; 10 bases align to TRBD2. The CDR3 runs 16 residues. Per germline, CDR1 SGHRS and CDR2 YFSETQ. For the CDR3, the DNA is TGCGCCAGCAGCTTGGCCGGGACTAGCGTTGGAGAGACCCTGTACTTC. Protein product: CASSLAGTSVGETLYF. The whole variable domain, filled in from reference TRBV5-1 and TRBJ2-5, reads KAGVTQTPRYLIKTRGQQVTLSCSPISGHRSVSWYQQTPGQGLQFLFEYFSETQRNKGNFPGRFSGRQFSNSRSEMNVSTLELGDSALYLCASSLAGTSVGETLYFGPGTRLLVL.

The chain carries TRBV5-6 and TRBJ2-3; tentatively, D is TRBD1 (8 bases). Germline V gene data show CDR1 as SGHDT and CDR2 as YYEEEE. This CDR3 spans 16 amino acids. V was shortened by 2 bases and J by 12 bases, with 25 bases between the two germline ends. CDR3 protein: CASSFRGRGGSGGQYF. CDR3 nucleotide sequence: TGTGCCAGCAGCTTCAGGGGGCGCGGAGGTTCGGGAGGCCAGTATTTT.

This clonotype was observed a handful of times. Written as DNA, the CDR3 is TGCGCCAGCAGCTTGGCAACGCGAGTAGGACCAGATACGCAGTATTTT. This codes for CASSLATRVGPDTQYF. The chain uses TRBV5-1 and TRBJ2-3; no firm D call. CDR1 and CDR2 (germline): SGHRS, YFSETQ. V gave up 0 bases and J gave up 4 bases, with 15 bases separating them. The CDR3 length is 16 residues.

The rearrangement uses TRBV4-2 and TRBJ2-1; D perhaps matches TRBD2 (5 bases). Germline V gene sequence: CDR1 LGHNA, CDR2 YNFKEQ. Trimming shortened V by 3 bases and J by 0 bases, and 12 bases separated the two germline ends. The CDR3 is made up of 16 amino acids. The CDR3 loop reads CASSHLLAFSYNEQFF. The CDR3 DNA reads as TGTGCCAGCAGCCACCTTCTAGCTTTCTCCTACAATGAGCAGTTCTTC.

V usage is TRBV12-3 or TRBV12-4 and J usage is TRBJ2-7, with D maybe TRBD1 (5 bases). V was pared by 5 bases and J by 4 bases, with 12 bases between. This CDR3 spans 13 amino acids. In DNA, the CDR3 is TGTGCCAGCAGTCAACACTCAGGGTACGAGCAGTACTTC. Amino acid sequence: CASSQHSGYEQYF.

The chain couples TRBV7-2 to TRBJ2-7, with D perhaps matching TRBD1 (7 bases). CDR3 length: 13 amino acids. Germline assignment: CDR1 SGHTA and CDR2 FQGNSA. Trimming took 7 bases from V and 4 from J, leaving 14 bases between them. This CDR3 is CASNNRGGYEQYF. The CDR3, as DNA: TGTGCCAGCAACAACAGGGGAGGTTACGAGCAGTACTTC.

The CDR3 loop is CASQPLLQGRTSGTGNEQFF. In DNA, the CDR3 is TGTGCCAGTCAGCCGCTTTTACAGGGGCGGACTAGCGGGACGGGCAATGAGCAGTTCTTC. The chain joins TRBV6-2 or TRBV6-3 to TRBJ2-1, with 12 bases that match TRBD2. This CDR3 region has 20 residues. The germline gives CDR1 MNHEY, CDR2 SVGEGT. Trimming removed 9 bases from V and 6 bases from J; junction bases left unmatched: 24.

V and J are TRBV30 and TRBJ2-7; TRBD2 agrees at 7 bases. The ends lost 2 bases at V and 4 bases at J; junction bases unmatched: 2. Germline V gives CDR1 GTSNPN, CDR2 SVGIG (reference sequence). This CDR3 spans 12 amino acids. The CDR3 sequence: CAWSTGGYEQYF. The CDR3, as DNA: TGTGCCTGGAGTACGGGAGGTTACGAGCAGTACTTC.

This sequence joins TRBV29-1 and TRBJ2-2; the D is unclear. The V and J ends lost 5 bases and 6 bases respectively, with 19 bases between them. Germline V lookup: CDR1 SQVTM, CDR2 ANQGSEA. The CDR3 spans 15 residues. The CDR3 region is CSVTQNWGQSGELFF. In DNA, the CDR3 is TGCAGCGTTACCCAAAATTGGGGTCAATCCGGGGAGCTGTTTTTT.

This CDR3 reads CASTLAYDQGLAKNIQYF. The CDR3 DNA is TGTGCCAGCACCCTGGCCTATGATCAGGGTTTAGCCAAAAACATTCAGTACTTC. The V call is TRBV12-3 or TRBV12-4, the J call TRBJ2-4; a possible D gene is TRBD1 (5 bases). V dropped 7 bases and J dropped 0 bases, with 22 bases sitting between them. This CDR3 comprises 18 residues.

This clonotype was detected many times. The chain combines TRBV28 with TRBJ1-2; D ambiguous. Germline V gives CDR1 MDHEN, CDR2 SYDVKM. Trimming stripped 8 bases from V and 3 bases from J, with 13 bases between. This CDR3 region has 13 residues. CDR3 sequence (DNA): TGTGCCAGCGTACCCGGCAGCGACTATGGCTACACCTTC. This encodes CASVPGSDYGYTF.

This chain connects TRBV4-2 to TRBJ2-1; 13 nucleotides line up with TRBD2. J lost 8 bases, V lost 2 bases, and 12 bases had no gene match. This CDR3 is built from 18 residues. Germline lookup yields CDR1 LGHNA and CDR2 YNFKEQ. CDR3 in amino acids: CASSQLSGGLAGADEQFF. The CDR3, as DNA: TGTGCCAGCAGCCAACTCTCCGGCGGACTAGCGGGAGCCGATGAGCAGTTCTTC.